The T cell receptor (beta chain) under discussion was sequenced for a study of beta chain features in type 1 diabetes. Turning to this clone: The antigen is unknown.

The V and J ends lost 2 bases and 7 bases respectively, with 5 bases between them. Germline CDR1 is SEHNR and CDR2 is FQNEAQ (reference sequence). The CDR3 has 11 amino acids. cDNA synthesis used the whole RNA isolate, giving expressed TCRB sequences. Data came from immunoSEQ multiplex PCR; TCRdb stores just in-frame clones and leaves some out. In the table there are around 150,000 clones, approximately 9% of which are singletons. Study-wide points: Type 1 diabetes patients had moderately but significantly shorter TCRB CDR3s in all four CD4+ subsets.

All of the sorted populations showed purity greater than 95%. This clonotype originated in a woman aged 18-29 years with type 1 diabetes. This chain uses TRBV7-9 with TRBJ2-5; D is unclear. What was sequenced was central memory CD4+ T cells from blood. CDR3 nucleotide sequence: TGTGCCAGCAGCTTATCGGGGACCCAGTACTTC. This gives the protein CASSLSGTQYF.